What follows are 29 T cell receptor beta chains derived from one specimen sequenced in a study of T-cell memory formation after mild COVID-19. TCRdb analysed the 5' RACE reads with MiXCR anew, one entry per CDR3 protein. The sample consists of 270,000 or so distinct CDR3 sequences, 15% to 20% of them appearing once. The material sequenced was PBMCs or a T cell subset sorted from them (not recorded which). Receptor source: a man younger than 30 who had mild COVID-19 (a few samples of this study predate the infection). Cell type and time point are not known.

This sequence joins TRBV5-1 and TRBJ1-2; D is unresolved. Per germline, CDR1 SGHRS and CDR2 YFSETQ. The CDR3 has 14 residues. V was shortened by 3 bases and J by 7 bases, with 16 bases between the two germline ends. The CDR3 coding sequence is TGCGCCAGCAGCTCCCAGCCGAGCTCCGGTGGCTACACCTTC. This codes for CASSSQPSSGGYTF. The entire variable domain, with the rest obtained from reference TRBV5-1 and TRBJ1-2, is as follows: KAGVTQTPRYLIKTRGQQVTLSCSPISGHRSVSWYQQTPGQGLQFLFEYFSETQRNKGNFPGRFSGRQFSNSRSEMNVSTLELGDSALYLCASSSQPSSGGYTFGSGTRLTVV.

The chain couples TRBV5-4 to TRBJ1-2, with 11 bases matching TRBD1. Germline V CDR1 and CDR2: SGHNT, YYREEE (reference sequence). V dropped 2 bases and J dropped 6; count of bases not matched to a gene: 3. The CDR3 contains 14 residues. The CDR3 spells CASSFGQGANGYTF. Here the CDR3 DNA reads TGTGCCAGCAGCTTCGGACAGGGGGCGAATGGCTACACCTTC.

There are a few counts of this clonotype. This sequence joins TRBV5-1 and TRBJ1-3; no clear D. The V gene lost 4 bases and the J gene lost 0 bases, with 11 bases spanning the gap. The CDR3 has 15 amino acids. Germline V gene data show CDR1 as SGHRS and CDR2 as YFSETQ. This CDR3 reads CASSPDGNSGNTIYF. The CDR3 nucleotides are TGCGCCAGCAGCCCGGACGGAAACTCTGGAAACACCATATATTTT.

This clonotype was counted a few times. The chain combines TRBV5-4 with TRBJ1-2, with D tentatively TRBD1 (5 bases). The V gene lost 4 bases and the J gene lost 4 bases, with 17 bases spanning the gap. Per germline, CDR1 SGHNT and CDR2 YYREEE (reference sequence). The CDR3 covers 15 residues. CDR3 sequence reads: CASSPDRTLFYGYTF. DNA for the CDR3: TGTGCCAGCAGCCCGGACCGGACACTTTTCTATGGCTACACCTTC. The whole variable domain, filled in from reference TRBV5-4 and TRBJ1-2, reads ETGVTQSPTHLIKTRGQQVTLRCSSQSGHNTVSWYQQALGQGPQFIFQYYREEENGRGNFPPRFSGLQFPNYSSELNVNALELDDSALYLCASSPDRTLFYGYTFGSGTRLTVV.

The genes are TRBV6-5 and TRBJ1-1; the D is unclear. The V gene lost 5 bases and the J gene lost 3 bases, with 7 bases spanning the gap. The germline gives CDR1 MNHEY, CDR2 SVGAGI. The CDR3 covers 12 residues. The chain's CDR3 is CASSHKYTEAFF. Here the CDR3 DNA reads TGTGCCAGCAGTCATAAGTACACTGAAGCTTTCTTT.

This rearrangement joins TRBV7-3 to TRBJ2-3; tentative D call: TRBD1 (6 bases). V was cut by 5 bases and J by 4 bases, with 22 bases left in between. In germline, CDR1 is SGHTA, CDR2 FQGTGA. CDR3 length equals 17 residues. The CDR3 sequence is CASSPFGGRRKADTQYF. The CDR3 coding sequence is TGTGCCAGCAGCCCGTTTGGGGGCAGGAGAAAGGCAGATACGCAGTATTTT.

This clonotype was counted only a few times. This chain connects TRBV7-9 to TRBJ2-7; D uncertain. The CDR3 runs to 12 residues. Deletions cut 4 bases from V and 0 bases from J, with 4 bases between. Per germline, CDR1 SEHNR and CDR2 FQNEAQ (reference sequence). CDR3 in amino acids: CASSSNSYEQYV. The CDR3 region has the DNA TGTGCCAGCAGCTCAAACTCCTACGAGCAGTACGTC.

Many counts were recorded for this clonotype. The J gene is TRBJ2-3, the V gene TRBV18; D is undetermined. This CDR3 spans 15 amino acids. V was cut by 3 bases and J by 3 bases, with 13 bases left in between. From germline, CDR1 is KGHSH and CDR2 LQKENI. CDR3 in DNA: TGTGCCAGCTCACCGCTCTCCGGGTTAACAGATACGCAGTATTTT. Amino acids: CASSPLSGLTDTQYF.

This clonotype was picked up many times. The chain links TRBV5-1 to TRBJ2-3; D uncertain. Trimming pared 0 bases from V and 2 bases from J, leaving 10 bases between. CDR1 SGHRS and CDR2 YFSETQ come from the germline V gene. The CDR3 spans 15 residues. CDR3 DNA: TGCGCCAGCAGCTTGGGACACCCTAACACAGATACGCAGTATTTT. It encodes CASSLGHPNTDTQYF.

The gene calls are TRBV5-1 and TRBJ1-2; D gene unclear. The CDR3 length is 13 residues. V was trimmed by 0 bases and J by 2 bases, leaving 5 bases between them. CDR1 SGHRS and CDR2 YFSETQ come from the germline V gene. The CDR3 DNA sequence: TGCGCCAGCAGCTTGGCCGAGAACTATGGCTACACCTTC. This encodes CASSLAENYGYTF.

The V and J genes are TRBV12-3 or TRBV12-4 and TRBJ2-7; maybe TRBD1 (5 bases). This CDR3 has 15 residues. Between the trimmed V and J ends, which lost 0 bases and 3 bases, there was a span of 12 bases. The CDR3 region has the DNA TGTGCCAGCAGTTTAGCTCCAGGGCCTAGCTACGAGCAGTACTTC. It yields the protein CASSLAPGPSYEQYF.

This clonotype occurred a few times. The V call is TRBV13, the J call TRBJ2-7; D is possibly TRBD1 (5 bases). CDR1 is PRHDT, CDR2 FYEKMQ, per germline (reference sequence). The CDR3 has 14 residues. V was pared by 2 bases and J by 3 bases, with 11 bases between. For the CDR3, the DNA is TGTGCCAGCAGCTTATTGACAGAGGACTACGAGCAGTACTTC. Its translation: CASSLLTEDYEQYF.

The chain employs TRBV4-1 and TRBJ2-7; maybe TRBD1 (5 bases). This CDR3 is 15 amino acids long. V was cut by 3 bases and J by 3 bases, with 15 bases left in between. Germline lookup yields CDR1 MGHRA and CDR2 YSYEKL. The CDR3 protein is CASSQTTGNLYEQYF. The CDR3 DNA follows: TGCGCCAGCAGCCAGACAACAGGAAACCTCTACGAGCAGTACTTC.

CDR3 DNA: TGTGCCAGCAGTTACTCGCAGACAGCGAACTACACCTTC. Translating gives CASSYSQTANYTF. The chain employs TRBV6-5 and TRBJ1-2, with D tentatively TRBD1 (5 bases). CDR1 is MNHEY and CDR2 is SVGAGI in the germline V gene. The CDR3 extends over 13 amino acids. Trimming stripped 0 bases from V and 10 bases from J, with 12 bases between.

The chain is built from TRBV5-1 and TRBJ2-7; a possible D gene is TRBD1 (6 bases). The V gene lost 7 bases and the J gene lost 3 bases, with 20 bases spanning the gap. The CDR3 totals 15 residues. Germline V gives CDR1 SGHRS, CDR2 YFSETQ. CDR3: CASAPLPGQFYEQYV. The CDR3 nucleotides are TGCGCCAGCGCTCCCCTTCCGGGACAATTCTACGAGCAGTACGTC.

The chain recombines TRBV12-3 or TRBV12-4 with TRBJ2-7; 7 positions agree with TRBD1. Unmatched junction bases numbered 7, after V lost 6 bases and J lost 2 bases. The CDR3 is made up of 14 amino acids. This CDR3 is CASRPKTGTYEQYF. DNA of the CDR3: TGTGCCAGCAGACCTAAGACAGGGACCTACGAGCAGTACTTC.

The chain links TRBV5-1 to TRBJ2-1, with D possibly being TRBD1 or TRBD2 (5 bases each). The germline V gene has CDR1 SGHRS and CDR2 YFSETQ. The V gene lost 0 bases and the J gene lost 6 bases, with 16 bases spanning the gap. This CDR3 is built from 16 residues. CDR3 bases: TGCGCCAGCAGCTTGGTCGTTACCGGGACCACCAATGAGCAGTTCTTC. Amino acids: CASSLVVTGTTNEQFF.

This chain links TRBV6-2 or TRBV6-3 with TRBJ2-3, with TRBD1 identical over 9 bases. Germline V gives CDR1 MNHEY, CDR2 SVGEGT. CDR3 length: 14 amino acids. After removal of 6 bases from V and 5 bases from J, the junction contained 6 bases not matched to a gene. CDR3 nucleotides: TGTGCCAGCAGCAAACAGGGGGCAGGAGATACGCAGTATTTT. Encoded protein: CASSKQGAGDTQYF.

This clonotype was picked up a small number of times. The J gene is TRBJ2-2, the V gene TRBV6-2 or TRBV6-3; D is ambiguous. The CDR3 sequence is 15 residues long. Germline V gives CDR1 MNHEY, CDR2 SVGEGT. The germline V and J ends were trimmed by 2 bases and 3 bases, with 10 bases remaining between them. In DNA, the CDR3 is TGTGCCAGCAGTTACCTGCGCGTAGACACCGGGGAGCTGTTTTTT. As protein: CASSYLRVDTGELFF.

This clonotype was seen many times. The J gene is TRBJ1-3, the V gene TRBV5-1; no firm D call. V gave up 0 bases and J gave up 0 bases, with 7 bases separating them. The V gene's germline CDR1 is SGHRS and CDR2 YFSETQ. CDR3 size: 15 residues. The DNA for the CDR3 is TGCGCCAGCAGCTTGGAACAGAGCTCTGGAAACACCATATATTTT. It translates to CASSLEQSSGNTIYF.

V usage is TRBV5-1 and J usage is TRBJ2-4, with D tentatively TRBD1 or TRBD2 (7 bases each). Trimming removed 1 base from V and 6 bases from J, with 20 bases in between. Germline V CDR1 and CDR2: SGHRS, YFSETQ. CDR3 length equals 17 residues. CDR3 bases: TGCGCCAGCAGCTTGACCTTTTTAACAGGGGAGGGAAACATTCAGTACTTC. As protein: CASSLTFLTGEGNIQYF.

This clonotype was counted between two and nine times. The chain carries TRBV6-5 and TRBJ2-5, with D unclear. The V gene's germline CDR1 is MNHEY and CDR2 SVGAGI. V lost 0 bases, J lost 5 bases, and 13 bases lay in between. The CDR3 totals 15 residues. CDR3 amino acids: CASSYSIVPSETQYF. The CDR3 nucleotides are TGTGCCAGCAGTTACTCGATAGTGCCGTCGGAGACCCAGTACTTC.

The chain has TRBV29-1 and TRBJ2-7; D is perhaps TRBD1 or TRBD2 (5 bases each). The CDR3 runs 13 residues. CDR1 and CDR2 from the germline V gene are SQVTM and ANQGSEA. Trimming shortened V by 5 bases and J by 3 bases, and 14 bases separated the two germline ends. The CDR3 DNA is TGCAGCGTTAGGGACCCCGTGAACTACGAGCAGTACTTC. It translates to CSVRDPVNYEQYF.

The chain joins TRBV6-6 to TRBJ2-4; D is possibly TRBD1 or TRBD2 (7 bases each). Germline V lookup: CDR1 MNHNY, CDR2 SVGAGI (reference sequence). This CDR3 has 18 amino acids. The V end was cut by 4 bases, the J end by 0 bases, with 19 bases between. In DNA, the CDR3 is TGTGCCAGCAGTTTCAACGCAGGGGGACTAATAGCCAAAAACATTCAGTACTTC. Translating it yields CASSFNAGGLIAKNIQYF.

Only a few counts were recorded for this clonotype. The CDR3 coding sequence is TGCGCCTCCGGGACAGGGGGCTACGAGCAGTACTTC. Translation gives CASGTGGYEQYF. The chain has TRBV10-2 and TRBJ2-7, with TRBD1 matching 11 bases. V lost 11 bases to trimming and J lost 3 bases; unmatched junction nucleotides: 3. Germline lookup yields CDR1 WSHSY and CDR2 SAAADI. CDR3 size: 12 residues.

This clonotype occurred a few times. V usage is TRBV6-5 and J usage is TRBJ1-1, with D uncertain. V was clipped by 8 bases and J by 7 bases, with 11 bases between them. Germline V gene lookup returns CDR1 MNHEY and CDR2 SVGAGI. This CDR3 has 11 amino acids. Written as DNA, the CDR3 is TGTGCCAGCCACGCGGGGTTTGAAGCTTTCTTT. It is translated as CASHAGFEAFF.

There are a few counts of this clonotype. The CDR3 is CASSSGGRRDQPQHF. The CDR3 nucleotides are TGTGCCAGCAGTAGTGGGGGGAGACGGGATCAGCCCCAGCATTTT. The chain carries TRBV28 and TRBJ1-5; a weak D match, TRBD1 (5 bases). Germline V gene sequence: CDR1 MDHEN, CDR2 SYDVKM. The CDR3 extends over 15 amino acids. V was cut by 5 bases and J by 5 bases, with 16 bases left in between.

This clonotype appeared a few times. The chain employs TRBV28 and TRBJ2-1; either TRBD1 or TRBD2 may fit D (5 bases each). The CDR3 runs to 14 residues. V gave up 7 bases and J gave up 4 bases, with 14 bases separating them. Germline CDR1 MDHEN, CDR2 SYDVKM. The DNA for the CDR3 is TGTGCCAGCACCTCCCCCGGGGCATACAATGAGCAGTTCTTC. It codes for CASTSPGAYNEQFF.

The gene calls are TRBV20-1 and TRBJ2-5; D not resolved. The CDR3 length is 14 residues. The ends were cut back, 2 bases at V and 4 bases at J, with 14 bases in the middle. Germline V lookup: CDR1 DFQATT, CDR2 SNEGSKA (reference sequence). CDR3 nucleotides: TGCAGTGCTAGACGGTTTGACAACGGAGAGACCCAGTACTTC. Amino acids: CSARRFDNGETQYF.